The 13 T cell receptor beta chains given below trace back to one sample, sequenced in a study of CD8 T cells in ankylosing spondylitis. In TCRdb, the 5' RACE reads were re-called with MiXCR into one record per CDR3 protein. Of 270,000 or so distinct CDR3 sequences listed, 18% are singletons. The sample was blood, either unsorted or a sorted T cell fraction (not recorded which). These receptors came from a male donor with ankylosing spondylitis or in good health (not recorded which).

The DNA of the CDR3 is TGCAGCGTTGATTTTAGCGGGGTATACAATGAGCAGTTCTTC. Its protein is CSVDFSGVYNEQFF. The V gene is TRBV29-1, the J gene TRBJ2-1; 8 nucleotides align to TRBD2. Germline CDR1 reads SQVTM; CDR2 reads ANQGSEA. The CDR3 extends over 14 amino acids. V shed 3 bases and J 4 bases; nucleotides not matched to a gene: 5.

V is TRBV3-1 and J is TRBJ2-2, with D possibly TRBD1 on 5 matching bases. CDR1 LGHDT and CDR2 YNNKEL come from the germline V gene (reference sequence). The CDR3 is 18 residues long. Between the trimmed V and J ends, which lost 6 bases and 6 bases, there was a span of 26 bases. The CDR3 nucleotides are TGTGCCAGCAGTGCCCTGAATAGGGGCGCAGAGTCCGCCGGGGAGCTGTTTTTT. Protein product: CASSALNRGAESAGELFF.

The rearrangement joins TRBV7-9 to TRBJ2-1; a weak D match, TRBD2 (5 bases). Trimming removed 5 bases at V and 0 bases at J, with 11 bases between. CDR1 SEHNR and CDR2 FQNEAQ come from the germline V gene (reference sequence). CDR3 length equals 15 residues. The CDR3 loop reads CASSPPSGSYNEQFF. CDR3 nucleotides: TGTGCCAGCAGCCCGCCCAGCGGCTCCTACAATGAGCAGTTCTTC.

For the CDR3, the DNA is TGCGCCAGCAGAGGGCAGGGCCCCTACAATGAGCAGTTCTTC. Its translation: CASRGQGPYNEQFF. V gene TRBV5-1 combines with J gene TRBJ2-1; D may be TRBD1 (5 bases). V lost 5 bases to trimming and J lost 2 bases, with 11 bases between them. Germline V gene data show CDR1 as SGHRS and CDR2 as YFSETQ. There are 14 residues in the CDR3. Together with reference TRBV5-1 and TRBJ2-1, the CDR3 gives the full variable domain: KAGVTQTPRYLIKTRGQQVTLSCSPISGHRSVSWYQQTPGQGLQFLFEYFSETQRNKGNFPGRFSGRQFSNSRSEMNVSTLELGDSALYLCASRGQGPYNEQFFGPGTRLTVL.

This clonotype was counted a few times. J is TRBJ2-2 and V is TRBV4-3; 9 nucleotides agree with TRBD1. The V gene's germline CDR1 is LGHNA and CDR2 YSLEER. This CDR3 is 16 amino acids long. J was trimmed by 5 bases and V by 1 base; bases with no gene match: 5. CDR3 nucleotides: TGCGCCAGCAGCCAAGGGACAGGGGAGAGGACCGGGGAGCTGTTTTTT. Amino acids: CASSQGTGERTGELFF.

The rearrangement uses TRBV20-1 and TRBJ2-3; 8 bases match TRBD2. The length of the CDR3 is 14 residues. Losses at the gene ends were 6 bases for V and 1 base for J; bases not matched to a gene: 6. Germline-derived CDR1 and CDR2 are DFQATT and SNEGSKA (reference sequence). The CDR3 protein is CSASGGQGTDTQYF. The CDR3 DNA reads TGCAGTGCCAGCGGGGGCCAAGGCACAGATACGCAGTATTTT.

The sample holds a few counts of this clonotype. J is TRBJ2-1 and V is TRBV5-6; possible D gene TRBD1, 6 bases. Per the germline V gene, CDR1 is SGHDT and CDR2 is YYEEEE. The CDR3 loop spans 18 amino acids. The V and J ends lost 0 bases and 3 bases respectively, with 19 bases between them. CDR3 region: CASSLGGSIGTNYNEQFF. CDR3 DNA: TGTGCCAGCAGCTTGGGTGGGTCTATCGGGACAAACTACAATGAGCAGTTCTTC.

The rearrangement uses TRBV27 and TRBJ2-1; no clear D. The CDR3 totals 14 residues. The V gene lost 4 bases and the J gene lost 5 bases, with 12 bases spanning the gap. From germline, CDR1 is MNHEY and CDR2 SMNVEV (reference sequence). Here the CDR3 DNA reads TGTGCCAGCAGTTCCTTTCAGACTGACAATGAGCAGTTCTTC. Translated, it gives CASSSFQTDNEQFF.

This clonotype was detected many times. V and J are TRBV29-1 and TRBJ2-1; 9 bases line up with TRBD2. CDR1 and CDR2 (germline): SQVTM, ANQGSEA. The CDR3 has 14 amino acids. V lost 1 base and J lost 8; bases outside the gene matches: 6. The CDR3 bases are TGCAGCGTTGAAGGGGCGGGAGGGCCGGATGAGCAGTTCTTC. It translates to CSVEGAGGPDEQFF.

The chain recombines TRBV7-2 with TRBJ2-3, with 9 bases matching TRBD2. J was trimmed by 6 bases and V by 7 bases; bases with no gene match: 8. Per germline, CDR1 SGHTA and CDR2 FQGNSA. The CDR3 loop spans 14 amino acids. The CDR3 region is CASIEAGGEDTQYF. The CDR3 nucleotides read TGTGCCAGCATCGAAGCGGGAGGAGAGGATACGCAGTATTTT.

The V gene is TRBV12-3 or TRBV12-4, the J gene TRBJ2-1, with no clear D. The CDR3 contains 12 residues. Deletions cut 5 bases from V and 5 bases from J, with 7 bases between. CDR3 sequence (DNA): TGTGCCAGCAGTCCGAGCGACAATGAGCAGTTCTTC. Its protein is CASSPSDNEQFF.

The chain combines TRBV7-8 with TRBJ1-5; D not resolved. The CDR3 contains 14 residues. The germline CDR1 and CDR2 sequences are SGHVS and FQNEAQ. The V gene lost 1 base and the J gene lost 1 base, with 5 bases spanning the gap. The CDR3 sequence is CASSLVPSNQPQHF. The CDR3 DNA follows: TGTGCCAGCAGCTTAGTCCCCAGCAATCAGCCCCAGCATTTT.

This clonotype was seen many times. V gene TRBV7-2 combines with J gene TRBJ1-3; D is unresolved. The CDR3 is 13 amino acids. Germline CDR1 and CDR2: SGHTA and FQGNSA. Trimming removed 3 bases at V and 2 bases at J, with 5 bases between. The CDR3: CASSFYPGNTIYF. CDR3 nucleotide sequence: TGTGCCAGCAGCTTCTACCCTGGAAACACCATATATTTT.